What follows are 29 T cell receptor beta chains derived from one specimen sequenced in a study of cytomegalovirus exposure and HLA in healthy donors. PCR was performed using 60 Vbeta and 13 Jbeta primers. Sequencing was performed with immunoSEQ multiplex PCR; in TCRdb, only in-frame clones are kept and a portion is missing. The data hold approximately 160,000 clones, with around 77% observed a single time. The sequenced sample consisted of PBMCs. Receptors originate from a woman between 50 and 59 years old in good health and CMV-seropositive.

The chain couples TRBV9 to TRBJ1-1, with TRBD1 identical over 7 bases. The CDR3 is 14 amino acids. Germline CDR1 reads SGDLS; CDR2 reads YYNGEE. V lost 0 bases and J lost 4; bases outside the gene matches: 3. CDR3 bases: TGTGCCAGCAGCGTAGGATCAGGGGGCACTGAAGCTTTCTTT. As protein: CASSVGSGGTEAFF.

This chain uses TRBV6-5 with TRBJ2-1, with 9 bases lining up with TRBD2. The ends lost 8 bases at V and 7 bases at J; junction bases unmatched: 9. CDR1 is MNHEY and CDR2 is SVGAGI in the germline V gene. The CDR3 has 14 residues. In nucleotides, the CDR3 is TGTGCCAGCTACAGCGGCGGGAGGGTTAATGAGCAGTTCTTC. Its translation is CASYSGGRVNEQFF.

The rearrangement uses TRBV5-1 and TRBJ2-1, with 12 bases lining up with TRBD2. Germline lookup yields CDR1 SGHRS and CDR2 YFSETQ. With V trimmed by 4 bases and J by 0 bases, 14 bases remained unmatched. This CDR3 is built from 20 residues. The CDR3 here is CASSLPDKRTSGASYNEQFF. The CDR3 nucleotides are TGCGCCAGCAGCCTCCCGGACAAGCGGACTAGCGGGGCCTCCTACAATGAGCAGTTCTTC.

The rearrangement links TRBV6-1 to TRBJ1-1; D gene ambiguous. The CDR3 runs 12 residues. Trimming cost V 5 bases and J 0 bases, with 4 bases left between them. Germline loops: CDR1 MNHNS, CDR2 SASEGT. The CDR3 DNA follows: TGTGCCAGCAGTTCCATGAACACTGAAGCTTTCTTT. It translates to CASSSMNTEAFF.

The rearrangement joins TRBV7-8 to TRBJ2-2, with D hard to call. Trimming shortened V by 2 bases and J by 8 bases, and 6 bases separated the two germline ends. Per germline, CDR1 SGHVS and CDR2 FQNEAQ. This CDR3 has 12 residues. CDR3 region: CASSLYGGELFF. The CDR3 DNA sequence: TGTGCCAGCAGCTTATACGGGGGGGAGCTGTTTTTT.

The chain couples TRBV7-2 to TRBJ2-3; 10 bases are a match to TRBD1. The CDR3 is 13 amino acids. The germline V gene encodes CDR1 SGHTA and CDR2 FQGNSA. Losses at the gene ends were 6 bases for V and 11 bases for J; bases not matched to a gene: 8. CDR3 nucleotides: TGTGCCAGCAGGCCGGGGACAGGGGACGGGCAGTATTTT. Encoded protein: CASRPGTGDGQYF. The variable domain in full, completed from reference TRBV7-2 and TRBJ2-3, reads GAGVSQSPSNKVTEKGKDVELRCDPISGHTALYWYRQSLGQGLEFLIYFQGNSAPDKSGLPSDRFSAERTGGSVSTLTIQRTQQEDSAVYLCASRPGTGDGQYFGPGTRLTVL.

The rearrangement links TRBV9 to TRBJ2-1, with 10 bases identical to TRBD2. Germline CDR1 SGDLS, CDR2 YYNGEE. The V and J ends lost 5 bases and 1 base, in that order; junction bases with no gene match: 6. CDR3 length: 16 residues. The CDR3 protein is CASSRIAGGSYNEQFF. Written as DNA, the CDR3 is TGTGCCAGCAGTCGAATAGCGGGAGGTTCCTACAATGAGCAGTTCTTC.

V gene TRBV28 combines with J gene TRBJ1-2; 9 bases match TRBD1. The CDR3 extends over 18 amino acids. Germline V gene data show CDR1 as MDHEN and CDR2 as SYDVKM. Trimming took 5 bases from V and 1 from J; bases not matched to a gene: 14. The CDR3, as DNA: TGTGCCAGCAGTCTTATCGGGAAGGGACAGGGAGTTAACTATGGCTACACCTTC. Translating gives CASSLIGKGQGVNYGYTF.

CDR3 loop: CASSIAGSGHNEQFF. CDR3 nucleotide sequence: TGTGCCAGTAGTATAGCGGGTAGCGGCCACAATGAGCAGTTCTTC. The chain couples TRBV19 to TRBJ2-1, with D possibly TRBD2 on 6 matching bases. The germline V gene encodes CDR1 LNHDA and CDR2 SQIVND (reference sequence). This CDR3 is built from 15 residues. V lost 1 base and J lost 5, with 12 bases in between.

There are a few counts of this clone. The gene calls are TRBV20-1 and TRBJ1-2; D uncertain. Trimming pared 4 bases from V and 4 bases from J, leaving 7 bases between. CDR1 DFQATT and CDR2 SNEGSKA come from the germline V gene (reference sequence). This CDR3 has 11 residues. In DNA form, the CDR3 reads TGCAGTGCTAAAAGCGGCTATGGCTACACCTTC. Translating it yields CSAKSGYGYTF.

DNA of the CDR3: TGTGCCAGCAGTCAGGACAGGGGGGACACTGAAGCTTTCTTT. Its translation is CASSQDRGDTEAFF. The chain carries TRBV6-1 and TRBJ1-1; 10 nucleotides line up with TRBD1. The CDR3 sequence is 14 residues long. V lost 5 bases, J lost 3 bases, and 3 bases stayed unmatched. Germline CDR1 and CDR2: MNHNS and SASEGT.

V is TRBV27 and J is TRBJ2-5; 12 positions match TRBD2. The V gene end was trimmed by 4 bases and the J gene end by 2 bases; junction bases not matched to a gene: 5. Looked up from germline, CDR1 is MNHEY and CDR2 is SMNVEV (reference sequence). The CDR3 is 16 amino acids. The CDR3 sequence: CASSSRTSGAQETQYF. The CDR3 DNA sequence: TGTGCCAGCAGTTCACGGACTAGCGGGGCTCAAGAGACCCAGTACTTC.

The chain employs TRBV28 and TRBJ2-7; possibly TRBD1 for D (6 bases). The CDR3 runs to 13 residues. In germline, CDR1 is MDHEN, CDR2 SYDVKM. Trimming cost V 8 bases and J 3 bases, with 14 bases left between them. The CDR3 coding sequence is TGTGCCAGCTCACGGGACACATACTACGAGCAGTACTTC. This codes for CASSRDTYYEQYF.

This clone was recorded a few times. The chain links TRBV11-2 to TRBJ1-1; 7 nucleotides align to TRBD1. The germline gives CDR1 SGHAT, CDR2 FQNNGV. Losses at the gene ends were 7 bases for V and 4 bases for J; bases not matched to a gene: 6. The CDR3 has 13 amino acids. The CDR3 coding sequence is TGTGCCAGCACCAGGGGGTCGGTCACTGAAGCTTTCTTT. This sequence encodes CASTRGSVTEAFF.

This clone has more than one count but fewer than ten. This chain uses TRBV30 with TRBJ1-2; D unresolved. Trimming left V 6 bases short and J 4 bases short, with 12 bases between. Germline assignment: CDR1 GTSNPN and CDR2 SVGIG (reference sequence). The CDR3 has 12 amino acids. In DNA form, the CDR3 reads TGTGCCTGCTTCAGAGCGGTCTATGGCTACACCTTC. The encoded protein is CACFRAVYGYTF. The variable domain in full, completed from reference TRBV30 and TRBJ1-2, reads SQTIHQWPATLVQPVGSPLSLECTVEGTSNPNLYWYRQAAGRGLQLLFYSVGIGQISSEVPQNLSASRPQDRQFILSSKKLLLSDSGFYLCACFRAVYGYTFGSGTRLTVV.

The CDR3 DNA sequence: TGCGCCAGCAGCCAAGTCGGGACAGGGGTTGCACCCCTCCACTTT. It codes for CASSQVGTGVAPLHF. The chain employs TRBV4-3 and TRBJ1-6; 10 bases agree with TRBD1. The CDR3 has 15 amino acids. The germline V gene has CDR1 LGHNA and CDR2 YSLEER. Trimming at V came to 1 base and at J to 11 bases, leaving 5 bases not matched to a gene.

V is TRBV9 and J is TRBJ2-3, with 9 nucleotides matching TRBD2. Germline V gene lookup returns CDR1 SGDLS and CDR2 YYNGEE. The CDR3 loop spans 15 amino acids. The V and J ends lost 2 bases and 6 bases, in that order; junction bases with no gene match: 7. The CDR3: CASSVLTSGGDTQYF. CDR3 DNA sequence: TGTGCCAGCAGCGTTCTGACTAGCGGAGGCGATACGCAGTATTTT. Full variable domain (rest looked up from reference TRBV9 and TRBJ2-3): DSGVTQTPKHLITATGQRVTLRCSPRSGDLSVYWYQQSLDQGLQFLIQYYNGEERAKGNILERFSAQQFPDLHSELNLSSLELGDSALYFCASSVLTSGGDTQYFGPGTRLTVL.

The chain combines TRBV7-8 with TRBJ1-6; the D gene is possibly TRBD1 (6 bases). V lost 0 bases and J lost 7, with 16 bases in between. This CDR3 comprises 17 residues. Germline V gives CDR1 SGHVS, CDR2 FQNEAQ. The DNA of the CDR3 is TGTGCCAGCAGCTTAGCACCACAGGGTTGGGGCAATTCACCCCTCCACTTT. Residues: CASSLAPQGWGNSPLHF.

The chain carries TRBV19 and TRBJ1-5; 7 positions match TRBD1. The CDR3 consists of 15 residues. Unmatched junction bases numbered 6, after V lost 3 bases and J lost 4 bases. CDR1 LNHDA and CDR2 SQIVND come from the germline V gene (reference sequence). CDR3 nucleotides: TGTGCCAGTAGTATTCTAGGACAGGAGAATCAGCCCCAGCATTTT. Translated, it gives CASSILGQENQPQHF.

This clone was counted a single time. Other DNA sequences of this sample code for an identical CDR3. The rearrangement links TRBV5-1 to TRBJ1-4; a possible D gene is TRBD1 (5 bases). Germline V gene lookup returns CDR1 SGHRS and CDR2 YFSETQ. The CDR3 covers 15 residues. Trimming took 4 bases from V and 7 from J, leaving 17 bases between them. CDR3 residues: CASSVGTPGGEKLFF. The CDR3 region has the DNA TGCGCCAGCAGCGTAGGGACTCCAGGTGGTGAAAAACTGTTTTTT.

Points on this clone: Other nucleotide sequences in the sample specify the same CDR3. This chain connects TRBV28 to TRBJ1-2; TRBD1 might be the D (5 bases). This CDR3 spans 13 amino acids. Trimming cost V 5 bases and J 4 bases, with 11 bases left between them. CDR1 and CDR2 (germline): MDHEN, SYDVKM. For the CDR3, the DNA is TGTGCCAGCAGTCCCCCGGGACTCTATGGCTACACCTTC. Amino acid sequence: CASSPPGLYGYTF.

DNA of the CDR3: TGTGCCAGCAGCTTAGGGGGACAGGCCCCGGAGACCCAGTACTTC. Translation: CASSLGGQAPETQYF. The V gene is TRBV7-2, the J gene TRBJ2-5, with TRBD1 matching 8 bases. This CDR3 spans 15 amino acids. Trimming took 1 base from V and 5 from J; bases not matched to a gene: 6. CDR1 and CDR2 (germline): SGHTA, FQGNSA.

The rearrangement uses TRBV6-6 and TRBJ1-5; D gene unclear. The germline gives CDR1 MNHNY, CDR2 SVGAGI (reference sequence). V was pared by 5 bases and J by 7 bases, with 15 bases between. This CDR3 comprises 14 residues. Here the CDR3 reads CASSSGRSMQPQHF. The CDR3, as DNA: TGTGCCAGCAGTAGCGGACGTAGTATGCAGCCCCAGCATTTT.

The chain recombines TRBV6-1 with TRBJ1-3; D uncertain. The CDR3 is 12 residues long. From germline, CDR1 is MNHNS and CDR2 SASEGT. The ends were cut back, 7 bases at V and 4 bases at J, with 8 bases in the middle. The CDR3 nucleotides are TGTGCCAGCATCGCGGTGGGAAACACCATATATTTT. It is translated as CASIAVGNTIYF.

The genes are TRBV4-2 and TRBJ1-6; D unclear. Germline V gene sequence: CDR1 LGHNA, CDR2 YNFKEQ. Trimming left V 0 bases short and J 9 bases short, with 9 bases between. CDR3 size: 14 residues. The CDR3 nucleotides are TGTGCCAGCAGCCAAGAAAGAGGTGGTTCACCCCTCCACTTT. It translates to CASSQERGGSPLHF.

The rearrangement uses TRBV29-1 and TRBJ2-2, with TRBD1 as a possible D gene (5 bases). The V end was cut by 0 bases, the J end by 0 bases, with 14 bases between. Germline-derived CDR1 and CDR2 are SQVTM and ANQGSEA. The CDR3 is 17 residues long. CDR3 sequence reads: CSVEDRKGSANTGELFF. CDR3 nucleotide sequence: TGCAGCGTTGAAGATCGGAAGGGGTCGGCGAACACCGGGGAGCTGTTTTTT.

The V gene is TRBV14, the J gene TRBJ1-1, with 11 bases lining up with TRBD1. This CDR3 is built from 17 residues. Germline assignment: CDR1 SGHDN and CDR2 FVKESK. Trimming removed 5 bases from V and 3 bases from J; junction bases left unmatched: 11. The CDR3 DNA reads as TGTGCCAGCAGCTCTCCGGGACAGGGGGAAATTCACACTGAAGCTTTCTTT. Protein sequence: CASSSPGQGEIHTEAFF.

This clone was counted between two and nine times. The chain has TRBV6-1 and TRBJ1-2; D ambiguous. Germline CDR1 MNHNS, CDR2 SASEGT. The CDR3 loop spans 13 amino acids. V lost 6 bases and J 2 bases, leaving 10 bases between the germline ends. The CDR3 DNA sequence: TGTGCCAGCAGCTACGACACGAACTATGGCTACACCTTC. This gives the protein CASSYDTNYGYTF.

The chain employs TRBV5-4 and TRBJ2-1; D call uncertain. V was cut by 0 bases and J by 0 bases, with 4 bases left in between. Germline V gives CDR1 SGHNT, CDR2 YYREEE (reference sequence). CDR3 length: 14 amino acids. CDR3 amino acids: CASSLDSSYNEQFF. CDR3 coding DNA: TGTGCCAGCAGCTTGGACAGCTCCTACAATGAGCAGTTCTTC.